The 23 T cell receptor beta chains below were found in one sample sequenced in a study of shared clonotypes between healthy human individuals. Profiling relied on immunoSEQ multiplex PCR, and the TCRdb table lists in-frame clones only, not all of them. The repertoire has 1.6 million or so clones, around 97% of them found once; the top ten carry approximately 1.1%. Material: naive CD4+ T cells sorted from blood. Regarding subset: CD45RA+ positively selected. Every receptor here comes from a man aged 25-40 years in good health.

CDR3 loop: CASSRSSGETQYF. The CDR3 DNA follows: TGTGCCAGCAGCCGAAGCAGTGGGGAGACCCAGTACTTC. The V gene is TRBV14, the J gene TRBJ2-5; no reliable D call. Germline V gene sequence: CDR1 SGHDN, CDR2 FVKESK. V lost 4 bases to trimming and J lost 5 bases, with 11 bases between them. The CDR3 consists of 13 residues.

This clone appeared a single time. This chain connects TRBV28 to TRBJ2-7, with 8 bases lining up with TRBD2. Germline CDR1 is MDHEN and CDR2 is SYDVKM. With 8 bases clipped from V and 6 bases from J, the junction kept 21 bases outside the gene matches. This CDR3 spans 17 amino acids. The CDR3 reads CASGWVGRAGPRVEQYF. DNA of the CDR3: TGTGCCAGCGGCTGGGTCGGGAGGGCCGGCCCTCGGGTCGAGCAGTACTTC. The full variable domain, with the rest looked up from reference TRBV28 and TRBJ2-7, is DVKVTQSSRYLVKRTGEKVFLECVQDMDHENMFWYRQDPGLGLRLIYFSYDVKMKEKGDIPEGYSVSREKKERFSLILESASTNQTSMYLCASGWVGRAGPRVEQYFGPGTRLTVT.

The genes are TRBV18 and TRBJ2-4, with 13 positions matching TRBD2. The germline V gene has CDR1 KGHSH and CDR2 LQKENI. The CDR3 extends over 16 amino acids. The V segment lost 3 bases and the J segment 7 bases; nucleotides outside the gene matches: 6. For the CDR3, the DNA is TGTGCCAGCTCACCGAGGACTAGCGGGAGCGGTAACATTCAGTACTTC. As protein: CASSPRTSGSGNIQYF.

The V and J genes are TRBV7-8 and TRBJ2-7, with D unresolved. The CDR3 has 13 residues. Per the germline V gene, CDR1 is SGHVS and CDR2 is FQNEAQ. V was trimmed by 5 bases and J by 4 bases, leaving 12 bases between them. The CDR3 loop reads CASSLRGVYEQYF. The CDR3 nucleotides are TGTGCCAGCAGCCTTCGAGGTGTTTACGAGCAGTACTTC.

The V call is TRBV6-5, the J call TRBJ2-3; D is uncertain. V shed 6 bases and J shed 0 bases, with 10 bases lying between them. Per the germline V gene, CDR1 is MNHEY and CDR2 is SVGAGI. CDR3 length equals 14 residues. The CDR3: CASRRDMSTDTQYF. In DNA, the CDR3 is TGTGCCAGCAGAAGAGACATGAGCACAGATACGCAGTATTTT.

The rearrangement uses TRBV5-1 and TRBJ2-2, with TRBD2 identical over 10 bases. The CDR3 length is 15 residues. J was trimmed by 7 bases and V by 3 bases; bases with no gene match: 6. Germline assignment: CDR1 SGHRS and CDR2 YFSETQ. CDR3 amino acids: CASSSGTSDFGELFF. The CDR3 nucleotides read TGCGCCAGCAGCTCGGGGACTAGCGATTTCGGGGAGCTGTTTTTT. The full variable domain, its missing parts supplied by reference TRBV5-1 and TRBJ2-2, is KAGVTQTPRYLIKTRGQQVTLSCSPISGHRSVSWYQQTPGQGLQFLFEYFSETQRNKGNFPGRFSGRQFSNSRSEMNVSTLELGDSALYLCASSSGTSDFGELFFGEGSRLTVL.

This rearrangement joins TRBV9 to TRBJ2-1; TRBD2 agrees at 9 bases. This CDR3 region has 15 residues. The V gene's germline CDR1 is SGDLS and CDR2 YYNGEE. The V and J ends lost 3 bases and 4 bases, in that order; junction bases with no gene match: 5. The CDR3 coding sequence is TGTGCCAGCAGCGAAGGCGGGAGGGGGTACAATGAGCAGTTCTTC. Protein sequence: CASSEGGRGYNEQFF.

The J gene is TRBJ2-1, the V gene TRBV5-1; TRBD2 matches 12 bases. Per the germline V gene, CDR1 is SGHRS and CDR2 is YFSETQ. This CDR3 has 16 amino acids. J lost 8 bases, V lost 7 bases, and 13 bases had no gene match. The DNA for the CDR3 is TGCGCCAGCTGCGGTCTAGCGGGAGGGGTGTGCGATGAGCAGTTCTTC. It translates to CASCGLAGGVCDEQFF. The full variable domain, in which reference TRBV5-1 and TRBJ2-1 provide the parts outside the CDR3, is KAGVTQTPRYLIKTRGQQVTLSCSPISGHRSVSWYQQTPGQGLQFLFEYFSETQRNKGNFPGRFSGRQFSNSRSEMNVSTLELGDSALYLCASCGLAGGVCDEQFFGPGTRLTVL.

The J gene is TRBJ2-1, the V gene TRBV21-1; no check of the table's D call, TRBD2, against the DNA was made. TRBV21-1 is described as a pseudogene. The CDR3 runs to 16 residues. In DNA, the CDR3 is TGTGCCAGCAGCAAAGGACTAGCGGGAGAATATAATGAGCAGTTCTTC. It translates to CASSKGLAGEYNEQFF.

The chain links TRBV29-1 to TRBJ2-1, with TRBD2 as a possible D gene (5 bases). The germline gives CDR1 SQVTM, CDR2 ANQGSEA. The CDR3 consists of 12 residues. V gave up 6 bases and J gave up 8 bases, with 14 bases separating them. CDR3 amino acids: CSVVSDWDEQFF. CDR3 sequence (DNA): TGCAGCGTAGTTAGCGATTGGGATGAGCAGTTCTTC.

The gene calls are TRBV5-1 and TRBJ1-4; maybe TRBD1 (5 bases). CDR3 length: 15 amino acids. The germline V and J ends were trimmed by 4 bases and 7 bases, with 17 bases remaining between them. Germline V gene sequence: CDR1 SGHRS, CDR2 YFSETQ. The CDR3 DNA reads TGCGCCAGCAGCCCCTTCACCGGGGGAGGTGAAAAACTGTTTTTT. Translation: CASSPFTGGGEKLFF.

The CDR3 sequence: CATRENQETQYF. CDR3 DNA: TGTGCCACCCGGGAGAACCAAGAGACCCAGTACTTC. The chain joins TRBV15 to TRBJ2-5, with a tentative D call TRBD2 (6 bases). The CDR3 length is 12 residues. Trimming stripped 8 bases from V and 0 bases from J, with 7 bases between. The germline gives CDR1 LNHNV, CDR2 YYDKDF (reference sequence). Variable domain in full (rest from reference TRBV15 and TRBJ2-5): DAMVIQNPRYQVTQFGKPVTLSCSQTLNHNVMYWYQQKSSQAPKLLFHYYDKDFNNEADTPDNFQSRRPNTSFCFLDIRSPGLGDTAMYLCATRENQETQYFGPGTRLLVL.

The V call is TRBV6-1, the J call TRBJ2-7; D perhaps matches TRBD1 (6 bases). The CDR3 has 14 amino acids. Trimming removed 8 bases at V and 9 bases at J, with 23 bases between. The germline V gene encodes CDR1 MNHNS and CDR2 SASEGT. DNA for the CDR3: TGTGCCAGCCAGGACACAGGGATCCCTCCTGGGCAGTACTTC. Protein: CASQDTGIPPGQYF.

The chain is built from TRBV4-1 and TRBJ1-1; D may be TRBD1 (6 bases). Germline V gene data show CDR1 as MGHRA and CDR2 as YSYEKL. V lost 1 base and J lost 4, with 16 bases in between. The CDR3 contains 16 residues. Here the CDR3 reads CASSQVAAGVGTEAFF. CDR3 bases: TGCGCCAGCAGCCAAGTTGCGGCAGGGGTGGGCACTGAAGCTTTCTTT.

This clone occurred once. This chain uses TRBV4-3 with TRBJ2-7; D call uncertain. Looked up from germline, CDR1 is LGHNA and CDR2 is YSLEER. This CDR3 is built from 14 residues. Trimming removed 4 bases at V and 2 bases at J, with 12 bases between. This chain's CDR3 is CASSPHFSTYEQYF. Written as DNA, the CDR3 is TGCGCCAGCAGCCCCCATTTCTCAACCTACGAGCAGTACTTC.

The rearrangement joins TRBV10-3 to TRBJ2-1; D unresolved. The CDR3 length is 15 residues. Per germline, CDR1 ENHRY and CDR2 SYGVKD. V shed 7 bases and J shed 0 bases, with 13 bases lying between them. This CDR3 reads CAITTDWGSYNEQFF. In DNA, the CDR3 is TGTGCCATCACCACCGACTGGGGCTCCTACAATGAGCAGTTCTTC.

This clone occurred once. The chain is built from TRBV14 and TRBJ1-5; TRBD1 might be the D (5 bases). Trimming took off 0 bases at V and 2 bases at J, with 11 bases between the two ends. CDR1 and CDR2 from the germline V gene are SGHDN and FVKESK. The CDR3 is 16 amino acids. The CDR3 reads CASSQECGGGNQPQHF. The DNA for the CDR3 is TGTGCCAGCAGCCAAGAGTGCGGGGGTGGCAATCAGCCCCAGCATTTT.

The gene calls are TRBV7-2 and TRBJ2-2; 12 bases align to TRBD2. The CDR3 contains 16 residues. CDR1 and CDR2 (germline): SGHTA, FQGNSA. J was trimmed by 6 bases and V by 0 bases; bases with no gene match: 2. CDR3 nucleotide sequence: TGTGCCAGCAGCTTAGCACTAGCGGGAGGTGCCGGGGAGCTGTTTTTT. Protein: CASSLALAGGAGELFF.

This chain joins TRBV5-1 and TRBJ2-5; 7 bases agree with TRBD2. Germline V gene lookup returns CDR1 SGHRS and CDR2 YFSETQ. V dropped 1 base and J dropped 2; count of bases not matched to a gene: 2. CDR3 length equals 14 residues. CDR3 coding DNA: TGCGCCAGCAGCTTGACTAGCGTGCAAGAGACCCAGTACTTC. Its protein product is CASSLTSVQETQYF.

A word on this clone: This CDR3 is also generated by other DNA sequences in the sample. This CDR3 is CSARGETEAFF. The CDR3 nucleotides read TGCAGTGCTAGAGGGGAAACTGAAGCTTTCTTT. The rearrangement uses TRBV20-1 and TRBJ1-1, with no clear D. The CDR3 is 11 amino acids. Germline V gives CDR1 DFQATT, CDR2 SNEGSKA (reference sequence). Trimming shortened V by 1 base and J by 5 bases, and 5 bases separated the two germline ends.

In DNA, the CDR3 is TGTGCCAGCAGTTTATTCTGGGGGAGTAAGGCAGATACGCAGTATTTT. Encoded protein: CASSLFWGSKADTQYF. The V gene is TRBV27, the J gene TRBJ2-3; D tentatively reads TRBD1 or TRBD2 (5 bases each). The CDR3 runs 16 residues. CDR1 and CDR2 from the germline V gene are MNHEY and SMNVEV (reference sequence). With 1 base removed from V and 4 bases from J, the gap between germline ends came to 15 bases.

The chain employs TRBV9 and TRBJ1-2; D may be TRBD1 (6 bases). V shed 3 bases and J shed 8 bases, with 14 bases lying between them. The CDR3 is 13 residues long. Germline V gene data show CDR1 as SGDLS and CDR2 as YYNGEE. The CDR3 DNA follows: TGTGCCAGCAGCGGATACAGGGAGAGGGGCTACACCTTC. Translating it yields CASSGYRERGYTF.

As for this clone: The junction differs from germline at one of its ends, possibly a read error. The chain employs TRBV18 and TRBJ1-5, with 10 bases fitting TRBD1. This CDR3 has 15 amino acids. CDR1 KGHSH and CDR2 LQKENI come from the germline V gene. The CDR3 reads CASSTPGQGNQPQHF. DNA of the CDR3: TGTGCCAGCTCAACACCGGGACAGGGGAATCAGCCCCAGCATTTT.